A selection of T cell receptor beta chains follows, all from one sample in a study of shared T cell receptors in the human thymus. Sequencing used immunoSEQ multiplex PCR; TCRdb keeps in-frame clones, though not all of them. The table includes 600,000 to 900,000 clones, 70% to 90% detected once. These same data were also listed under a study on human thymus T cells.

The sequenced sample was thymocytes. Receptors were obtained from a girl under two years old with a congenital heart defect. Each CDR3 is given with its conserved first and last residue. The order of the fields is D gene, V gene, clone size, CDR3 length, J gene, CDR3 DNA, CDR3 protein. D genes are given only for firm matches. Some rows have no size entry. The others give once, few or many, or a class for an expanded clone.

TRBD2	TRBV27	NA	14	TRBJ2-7	TGTGCCAGCAGTTTAATTCAGCGGGGCTCCGAGCAGTACTTC	CASSLIQRGSEQYF
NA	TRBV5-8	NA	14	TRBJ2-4	TGTGCCAGCAGTGCGGCAGGGCGTACCAACATTCAGTACTTC	CASSAAGRTNIQYF
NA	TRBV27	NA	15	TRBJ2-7	TGTGCCAGCAGTCCCCGGAGACAGCCTACCTACGAGCAGTACTTC	CASSPRRQPTYEQYF
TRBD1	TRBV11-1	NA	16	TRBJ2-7	TGTGCCAGCAGCCGCGAGGACAGGTCAAAATCCTACGAGCAGTACTTC	CASSREDRSKSYEQYF
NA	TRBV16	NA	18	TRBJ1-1	TGTGCCAGCAGCCAACCTCGAGTACTGGGCGGGCTGAACACTGAAGCTTTCTTT	CASSQPRVLGGLNTEAFF
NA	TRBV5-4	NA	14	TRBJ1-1	TGTGCCAGCAGCTTTTCAAGAGCCAACACTGAAGCTTTCTTT	CASSFSRANTEAFF
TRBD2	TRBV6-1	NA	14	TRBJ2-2	TGTGCCAGCAAAGGGACTACGAACACCGGGGAGCTGTTTTTT	CASKGTTNTGELFF
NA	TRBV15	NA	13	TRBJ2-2	TGTGCCATACCGGGACTTTCCACCGGGGAGCTGTTTTTT	CAIPGLSTGELFF
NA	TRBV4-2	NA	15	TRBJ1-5	TGTGCCAGCAGCCAAGATGGAACGGAGGGACAGCCCCAGCATTTT	CASSQDGTEGQPQHF
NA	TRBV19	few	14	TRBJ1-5	TGTGCCAGTAGTCAGGGGACCGAAAATCAGCCCCAGCATTTT	CASSQGTENQPQHF
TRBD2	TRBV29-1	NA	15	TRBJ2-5	TGCAGCGTTGAAGTTCCAGCGGGGAGCCAAGAGACCCAGTACTTC	CSVEVPAGSQETQYF
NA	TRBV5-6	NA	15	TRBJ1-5	TGTGCCAGCAGCTTCTGGAGGGGAGGCAATCAGCCCCAGCATTTT	CASSFWRGGNQPQHF
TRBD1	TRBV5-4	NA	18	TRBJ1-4	TGTGCCAGCAGCATCCAACCGGGACAGGGGATGGTTAATGAAAAACTGTTTTTT	CASSIQPGQGMVNEKLFF
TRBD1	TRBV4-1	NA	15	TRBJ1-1	TGCGCCAGCAGCCAAGAACAGGGGGCCCATTTGGAAGCTTTCTTT	CASSQEQGAHLEAFF
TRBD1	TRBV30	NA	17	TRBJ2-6	TGTGCCTGGAGTCCCCAGGACAGGTCCTCTGGGGCCAACGTCCTGACTTTC	CAWSPQDRSSGANVLTF
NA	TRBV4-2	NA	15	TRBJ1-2	TGTGCCAGCAGCCAAGAATCGCGCAGGGTCTATGGCTACACCTTC	CASSQESRRVYGYTF
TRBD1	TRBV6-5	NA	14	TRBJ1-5	TGTGCCAGCAGAACCTACAGGGGGCGGAAGCCCCAGCATTTT	CASRTYRGRKPQHF
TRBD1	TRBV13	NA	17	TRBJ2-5	TGTGCCAGCAGCTTAGGCCACCGGGACAGGGGACGAGAGACCCAGTACTTC	CASSLGHRDRGRETQYF
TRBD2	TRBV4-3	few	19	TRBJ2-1	TGCGCCAGCAGCCAAGGCCAGACTAGCGGGGGGTTCCCTGGCCATGAGCAGTTCTTC	CASSQGQTSGGFPGHEQFF
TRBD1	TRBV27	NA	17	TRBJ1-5	TGTGCCAGCAGTTCATCCATTGACAGGGTAGGGAGTCAGCCCCAGCATTTT	CASSSSIDRVGSQPQHF
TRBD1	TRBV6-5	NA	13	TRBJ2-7	TGTGCCAGCAGCTACGGGACAGTCTACGAGCAGTACTTC	CASSYGTVYEQYF
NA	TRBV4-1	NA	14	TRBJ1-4	TGCGCCAGCAGCCAAACACCAACTAATGAAAAACTGTTTTTT	CASSQTPTNEKLFF
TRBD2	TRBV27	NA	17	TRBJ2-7	TGTGCCAGCGCCTCACGTCCCGCGGGGGTAAACTCCTACGAGCAGTACTTC	CASASRPAGVNSYEQYF
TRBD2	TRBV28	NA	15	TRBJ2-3	TGTGCCAGCAGTTATCGGGGGGGCCAGGAGCTCGCGCAGTATTTT	CASSYRGGQELAQYF
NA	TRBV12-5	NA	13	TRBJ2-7	TGTGCTAGTGGGTCGGGGAGTCCCTCCGAGCAGTACTTC	CASGSGSPSEQYF
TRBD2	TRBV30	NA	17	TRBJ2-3	TGTGCCTGGGGATATACTAGACTAGCGGGGCTCACAGATACGCAGTATTTT	CAWGYTRLAGLTDTQYF
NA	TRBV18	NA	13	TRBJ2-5	TGTGCCAGCTCACCGTCCAGCCAAGAGACCCAGTACTTC	CASSPSSQETQYF
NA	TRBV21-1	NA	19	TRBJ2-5	TGTGCCAGCGACCTACGAACTCCGAAGGCGGGCTTGAGGTCGGAGACCCAGTACTTC	CASDLRTPKAGLRSETQYF
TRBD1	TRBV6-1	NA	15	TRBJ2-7	TGTGCCAGCAGTGAAGCGACCGGGACAGTATCCGAGCAGTACTTC	CASSEATGTVSEQYF
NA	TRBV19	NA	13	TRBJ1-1	TGTGCCAGTAGGCGGACAGATAACACTGAAGCTTTCTTT	CASRRTDNTEAFF
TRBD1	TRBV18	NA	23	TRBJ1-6	TGTGCCAGCTCACCACCGCCCGAATGGGACAGGCACTCTGCGGGCCCCTATAATTCACCCCTCCACTTT	CASSPPPEWDRHSAGPYNSPLHF
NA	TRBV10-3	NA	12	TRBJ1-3	TGTGCCATCAGGAGGGGAGGAGACACCATATATTTT	CAIRRGGDTIYF
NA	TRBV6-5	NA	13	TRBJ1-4	TGTGCCAGCCGGGGGGGAAGTGAGGAAAAACTGTTTTTT	CASRGGSEEKLFF
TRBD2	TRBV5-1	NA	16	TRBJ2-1	TGCGCCAGCAGCTTGGGGTTAGCGGGCTCCTACAATGAGCAGTTCTTC	CASSLGLAGSYNEQFF
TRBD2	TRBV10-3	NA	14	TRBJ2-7	TGTGCCATCCAGTTTAGCGGGGGGGTCTACGAGCAGTACTTC	CAIQFSGGVYEQYF
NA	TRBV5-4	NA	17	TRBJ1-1	TGTGCCAGCAGCCACATCGGGGGGCGGGGGGCAGGGACTGAAGCTTTCTTT	CASSHIGGRGAGTEAFF
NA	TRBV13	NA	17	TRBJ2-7	TGTGCCAGCAGCTTAGGAATCGTCCCCCCGAGCTCCTACGAGCAGTACTTC	CASSLGIVPPSSYEQYF
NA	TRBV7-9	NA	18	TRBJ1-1	TGTGCCAGCAGCTTAAGTGCAGGGGCTACCGTTGGTGACACTGAAGCTTTCTTT	CASSLSAGATVGDTEAFF
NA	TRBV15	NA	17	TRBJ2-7	TGTGCCACCAGCAGAGGGGAGGCAGGCCTTTTCTCCTACGAGCAGTACTTC	CATSRGEAGLFSYEQYF
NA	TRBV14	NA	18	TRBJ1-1	TGTGCCAGCAGCCAAGATTGTCCAGGACAGCAAACCTCCACTGAAGCTTTCTTT	CASSQDCPGQQTSTEAFF
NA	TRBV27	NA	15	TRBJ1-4	TGTGCCAGCAGTTTTGGACTCGGTACCAATGAAAAACTGTTTTTT	CASSFGLGTNEKLFF
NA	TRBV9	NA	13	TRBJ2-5	TGTGCCAGCCGGGCGCCCTCGACAGCAAAGTTATACTTC	CASRAPSTAKLYF
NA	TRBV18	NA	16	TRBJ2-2	TGTGCCAGCTCACCACCGGGCAGGAACCCCACCGGGGAGCTGTTTTTT	CASSPPGRNPTGELFF
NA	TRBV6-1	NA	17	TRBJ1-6	TGTGCCAGCAGTGTAACGAACAGGGTTCGCGATAATTCACCCCTCCACTTT	CASSVTNRVRDNSPLHF
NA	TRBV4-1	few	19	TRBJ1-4	TGCGCCAGCAGCCAAGATGTCCAGGGAGGGGTTTTGGAGGCTGAAAAACTGTTTTTT	CASSQDVQGGVLEAEKLFF
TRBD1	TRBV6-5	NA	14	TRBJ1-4	TGTGCCAGCAGTTCGACAGGGACTAATGAAAAACTGTTTTTT	CASSSTGTNEKLFF
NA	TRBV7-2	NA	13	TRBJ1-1	TGTGCCAGCAGCTTGGAGGCGGGCCCTGAAGCTTTCTTT	CASSLEAGPEAFF
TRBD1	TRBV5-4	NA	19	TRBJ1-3	TGTGCCAGCAGCGCAACCGGGACAGGGGGCGATATATCTGGAAACACCATATATTTT	CASSATGTGGDISGNTIYF